These 15 T cell receptor beta chains share one sample of origin, sequenced in a study of T-cell memory formation after mild COVID-19 (dated by TCRdb to the early 2020s). Library method: 5' RACE. Instrument used: Illumina NovaSeq 6000. TCRdb ran its own pipeline on the public reads, namely fastp trimming at Q25 and MiXCR clone calling, and kept in-frame beta chains. Entries are consolidated by CDR3 protein sequence, retaining the most common genes and DNA. The sample table records over 500,000 distinct CDR3 sequences; roughly 17% of these occur just once. The ten largest account for less than 10% of the sample. Material for sequencing was PBMCs or a T cell subset sorted from them (not recorded which). The receptors stem from an adult woman who had mild COVID-19 (a few samples of this study predate the infection). The sample titles of this study are shuffled in the database, so cell type and time point are left out; the donor was told from shared clones.

This clonotype was picked up a small number of times. This chain joins TRBV27 and TRBJ1-6, with 8 nucleotides matching TRBD1. The CDR3 covers 15 residues. J was trimmed by 6 bases and V by 5 bases; bases with no gene match: 6. CDR1 is MNHEY and CDR2 is SMNVEV in the germline V gene (reference sequence). The CDR3 is CASSLDRGVNSPLHF. In DNA, the CDR3 is TGTGCCAGCAGTCTAGACAGGGGAGTTAATTCACCCCTCCACTTT.

This clonotype was seen at least ten times. This chain uses TRBV12-3 or TRBV12-4 with TRBJ2-5; 7 positions agree with TRBD2. The junction had 20 bases not matched to a gene; V was cut back by 5 bases and J by 5 bases. The CDR3 length is 18 residues. The DNA of the CDR3 is TGTGCCAGCAGTGCCGGGACTAACCCCTTTTGGCAATCCGAGACCCAGTACTTC. Amino acid sequence: CASSAGTNPFWQSETQYF.

For this clonotype: Possible read error: a much larger clone is one base away. This rearrangement joins TRBV12-3 or TRBV12-4 to TRBJ1-1; perhaps TRBD1 as D (6 bases). The CDR3 contains 14 residues. Deletions cut 6 bases from V and 1 base from J, with 12 bases between. In nucleotides, the CDR3 is TGTGCCAGCAGCTGGGGACATGGGAACACTGAAGCTTTCTTT. It translates to CASSWGHGNTEAFF.

This clonotype was observed many times. This sequence joins TRBV12-3 or TRBV12-4 and TRBJ2-7; D possibly matches TRBD1 or TRBD2 (5 bases each). This CDR3 contains 15 residues. Trimming stripped 3 bases from V and 0 bases from J, with 12 bases between. In DNA form, the CDR3 reads TGTGCCAGCAGTTTTAAGGGACGGAACTCCTACGAGCAGTACTTC. The encoded protein is CASSFKGRNSYEQYF.

In its sample, this clonotype was seen a few times. The rearrangement joins TRBV19 to TRBJ1-2; D unclear. Germline V gives CDR1 LNHDA, CDR2 SQIVND (reference sequence). The CDR3 totals 14 residues. V lost 3 bases, J lost 8 bases, and 16 bases lay in between. The CDR3 nucleotides read TGTGCCAGTAGTATCCTCGCCGGGGTAGCGGGCTACACCTTC. This codes for CASSILAGVAGYTF.

V is TRBV3-1 and J is TRBJ2-7; D perhaps matches TRBD2 (7 bases). Germline assignment: CDR1 LGHDT and CDR2 YNNKEL (reference sequence). The CDR3 consists of 16 residues. Deletions cut 0 bases from V and 0 bases from J, with 12 bases between. As DNA, the CDR3 is TGTGCCAGCAGCCAAGATAGGGGGGGCTACTCCTACGAGCAGTACTTC. This codes for CASSQDRGGYSYEQYF.

The chain carries TRBV19 and TRBJ2-3, with 9 positions matching TRBD2. Germline V lookup: CDR1 LNHDA, CDR2 SQIVND (reference sequence). J lost 4 bases, V lost 3 bases, and 14 bases had no gene match. The CDR3 loop spans 18 amino acids. The CDR3 reads CASSIRYWREGRADTQYF. CDR3 sequence (DNA): TGTGCCAGTAGTATCAGGTACTGGCGGGAGGGCCGCGCAGATACGCAGTATTTT.

The sample holds many counts of this clonotype. The V and J genes are TRBV18 and TRBJ1-1; D gene unclear. Trimming removed 4 bases at V and 7 bases at J, with 19 bases between. The CDR3 has 15 amino acids. Germline CDR1 is KGHSH and CDR2 is LQKENI. The CDR3 DNA sequence: TGTGCCAGCTCACTTGGTACCGGGTCAGCACTTGAAGCTTTCTTT. This encodes CASSLGTGSALEAFF.

The chain joins TRBV5-4 to TRBJ1-1, with a tentative D call TRBD1 (6 bases). V lost 0 bases to trimming and J lost 1 base, with 10 bases between them. This CDR3 is built from 15 residues. Germline assignment: CDR1 SGHNT and CDR2 YYREEE (reference sequence). CDR3 residues: CASSLGGLGNTEAFF. DNA for the CDR3: TGTGCCAGCAGCTTGGGGGGGCTCGGGAACACTGAAGCTTTCTTT.

This clonotype was seen more than once but under ten times. The chain recombines TRBV1 with TRBJ2-1; the D call of TRBD1 is as the table states it, not checked on the DNA. TRBV1 is classified as a pseudogene. The CDR3 sequence is 11 residues long. The CDR3 reads CTSSWGGEQFF. The CDR3 DNA reads as TGCACCAGCAGCTGGGGGGGCGAGCAGTTCTTC.

This clonotype was counted ten times or more. J is TRBJ2-1 and V is TRBV29-1, with 16 bases fitting TRBD2. There are 14 residues in the CDR3. V lost 6 bases to trimming and J lost 8 bases; unmatched junction nucleotides: 4. Germline V gene lookup returns CDR1 SQVTM and CDR2 ANQGSEA. The CDR3 protein is CSVGTSGRVDEQFF. The CDR3 DNA follows: TGCAGCGTAGGGACTAGCGGGAGGGTAGATGAGCAGTTCTTC.

The V call is TRBV7-9, the J call TRBJ2-5; 7 nucleotides match TRBD2. The germline V gene encodes CDR1 SEHNR and CDR2 FQNEAQ (reference sequence). V was pared by 1 base and J by 4 bases, with 3 bases of the junction left unmatched. The CDR3 loop spans 14 amino acids. CDR3 nucleotides: TGTGCCAGCAGCTTAGAGCGGGAACGAGAGACCCAGTACTTC. Translation: CASSLERERETQYF. Full variable domain (missing parts from reference TRBV7-9 and TRBJ2-5): DTGVSQNPRHKITKRGQNVTFRCDPISEHNRLYWYRQTLGQGPEFLTYFQNEAQLEKSRLLSDRFSAERPKGSFSTLEIQRTEQGDSAMYLCASSLERERETQYFGPGTRLLVL.

This clonotype was counted only a few times. The V call is TRBV5-1, the J call TRBJ2-1; D is unclear. Looked up from germline, CDR1 is SGHRS and CDR2 is YFSETQ. V lost 0 bases and J 8 bases, leaving 6 bases between the germline ends. CDR3 size: 12 residues. The CDR3 is CASSLALDEQFF. The CDR3 coding sequence is TGCGCCAGCAGCTTGGCGTTAGATGAGCAGTTCTTC.

This clonotype was seen many times. The chain carries TRBV7-9 and TRBJ1-2, with D maybe TRBD1 (5 bases). Germline assignment: CDR1 SEHNR and CDR2 FQNEAQ (reference sequence). V lost 10 bases and J lost 6, with 18 bases in between. The CDR3 length is 13 residues. CDR3 nucleotide sequence: TGTGCCACTTTCGGGGGGACGTCGAATGGCTACACCTTC. It encodes CATFGGTSNGYTF.

This clonotype came up many times. The chain couples TRBV30 to TRBJ2-2; 7 nucleotides match TRBD1. CDR1 is GTSNPN, CDR2 SVGIG, per germline (reference sequence). Trimming removed 8 bases from V and 6 bases from J; junction bases left unmatched: 15. This CDR3 spans 15 amino acids. CDR3 loop: CARTPGTEESGELFF. In DNA, the CDR3 is TGTGCCCGAACACCCGGGACAGAGGAGTCCGGGGAGCTGTTTTTT.